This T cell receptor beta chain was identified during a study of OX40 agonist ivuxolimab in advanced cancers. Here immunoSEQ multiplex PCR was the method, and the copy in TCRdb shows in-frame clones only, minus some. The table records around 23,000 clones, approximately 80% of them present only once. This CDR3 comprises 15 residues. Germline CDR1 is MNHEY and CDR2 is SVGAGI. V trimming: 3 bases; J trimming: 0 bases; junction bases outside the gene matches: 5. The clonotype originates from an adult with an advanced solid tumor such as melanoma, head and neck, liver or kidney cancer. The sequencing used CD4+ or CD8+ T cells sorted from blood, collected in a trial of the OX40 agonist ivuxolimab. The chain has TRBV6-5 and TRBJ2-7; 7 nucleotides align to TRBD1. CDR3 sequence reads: CASSYSTGSSYEQYF. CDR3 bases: TGTGCCAGCAGTTATTCGACAGGGAGCTCCTACGAGCAGTACTTC.